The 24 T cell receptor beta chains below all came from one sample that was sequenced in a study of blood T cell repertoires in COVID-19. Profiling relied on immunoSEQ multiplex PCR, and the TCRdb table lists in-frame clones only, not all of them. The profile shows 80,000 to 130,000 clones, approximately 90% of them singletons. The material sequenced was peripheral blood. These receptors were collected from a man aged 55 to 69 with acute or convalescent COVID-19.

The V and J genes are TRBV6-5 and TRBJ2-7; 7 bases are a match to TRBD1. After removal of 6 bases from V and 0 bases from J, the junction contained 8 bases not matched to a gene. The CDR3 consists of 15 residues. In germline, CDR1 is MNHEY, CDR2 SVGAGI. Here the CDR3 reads CASRLTGSSSYEQYF. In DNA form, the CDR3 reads TGTGCCAGCAGATTGACAGGGTCGAGCTCCTACGAGCAGTACTTC.

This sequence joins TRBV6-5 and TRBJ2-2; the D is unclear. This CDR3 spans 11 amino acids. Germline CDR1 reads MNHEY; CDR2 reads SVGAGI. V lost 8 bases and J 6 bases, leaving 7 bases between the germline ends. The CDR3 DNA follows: TGTGCCAGCTTCCAGGCCGGGGAGCTGTTTTTT. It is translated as CASFQAGELFF.

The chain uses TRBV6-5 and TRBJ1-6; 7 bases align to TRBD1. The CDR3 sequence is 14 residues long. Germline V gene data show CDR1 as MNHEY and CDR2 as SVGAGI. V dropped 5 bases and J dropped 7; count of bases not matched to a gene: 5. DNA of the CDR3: TGTGCCAGCAGTACCGGGACAGTGAATTCACCCCTCCACTTT. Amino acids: CASSTGTVNSPLHF.

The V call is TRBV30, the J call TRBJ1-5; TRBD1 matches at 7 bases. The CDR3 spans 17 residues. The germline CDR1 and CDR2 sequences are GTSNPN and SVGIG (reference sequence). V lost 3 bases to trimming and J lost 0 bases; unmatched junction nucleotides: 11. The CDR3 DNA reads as TGTGCCTGGAGAAAAGACAGGGACTCTTATAGCAATCAGCCCCAGCATTTT. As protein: CAWRKDRDSYSNQPQHF.

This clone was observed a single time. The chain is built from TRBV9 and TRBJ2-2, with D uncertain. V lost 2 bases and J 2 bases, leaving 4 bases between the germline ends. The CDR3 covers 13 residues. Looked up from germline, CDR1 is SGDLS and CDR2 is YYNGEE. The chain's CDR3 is CASSVKNTGELFF. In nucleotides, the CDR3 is TGTGCCAGCAGCGTCAAAAACACCGGGGAGCTGTTTTTT.

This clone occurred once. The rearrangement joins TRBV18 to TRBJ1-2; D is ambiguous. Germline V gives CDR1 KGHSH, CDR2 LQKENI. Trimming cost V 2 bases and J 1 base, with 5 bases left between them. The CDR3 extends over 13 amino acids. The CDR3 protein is CASSPEGNYGYTF. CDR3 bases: TGTGCCAGCTCACCAGAGGGTAACTATGGCTACACCTTC.

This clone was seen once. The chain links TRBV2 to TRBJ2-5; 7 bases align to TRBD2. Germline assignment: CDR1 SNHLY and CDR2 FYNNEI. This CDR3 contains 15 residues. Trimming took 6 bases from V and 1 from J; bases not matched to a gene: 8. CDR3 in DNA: TGTGCCAGCAGGAGCGGGGTAGTCGTCCAAGAGACCCAGTACTTC. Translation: CASRSGVVVQETQYF. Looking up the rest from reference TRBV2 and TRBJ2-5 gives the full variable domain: EPEVTQTPSHQVTQMGQEVILRCVPISNHLYFYWYRQILGQKVEFLVSFYNNEISEKSEIFDDQFSVERPDGSNFTLKIRSTKLEDSAMYFCASRSGVVVQETQYFGPGTRLLVL.

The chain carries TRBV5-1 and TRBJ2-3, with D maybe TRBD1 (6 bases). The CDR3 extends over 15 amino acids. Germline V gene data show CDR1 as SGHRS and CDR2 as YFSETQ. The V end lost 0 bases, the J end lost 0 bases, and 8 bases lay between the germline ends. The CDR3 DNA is TGCGCCAGCAGCTTGGACAGGGCTAGCACAGATACGCAGTATTTT. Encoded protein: CASSLDRASTDTQYF. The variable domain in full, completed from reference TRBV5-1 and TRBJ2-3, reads KAGVTQTPRYLIKTRGQQVTLSCSPISGHRSVSWYQQTPGQGLQFLFEYFSETQRNKGNFPGRFSGRQFSNSRSEMNVSTLELGDSALYLCASSLDRASTDTQYFGPGTRLTVL.

CDR3 residues: CASTVATIRGEQFF. The CDR3 DNA is TGTGCCAGCACAGTAGCGACAATTCGTGGTGAGCAGTTCTTC. This chain uses TRBV6-4 with TRBJ2-1; a possible D gene is TRBD2 (5 bases). This CDR3 comprises 14 residues. Germline loops: CDR1 MRHNA, CDR2 SNTAGT. The V and J ends lost 7 bases and 9 bases respectively, with 19 bases between them.

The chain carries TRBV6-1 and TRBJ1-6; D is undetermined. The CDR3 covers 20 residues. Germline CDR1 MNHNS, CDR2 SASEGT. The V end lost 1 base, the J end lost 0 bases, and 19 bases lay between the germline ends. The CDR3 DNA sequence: TGTGCCAGCAGTGAAGGTCGGAGCCCGACCCGGAGCTCCTATAATTCACCCCTCCACTTT. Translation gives CASSEGRSPTRSSYNSPLHF.

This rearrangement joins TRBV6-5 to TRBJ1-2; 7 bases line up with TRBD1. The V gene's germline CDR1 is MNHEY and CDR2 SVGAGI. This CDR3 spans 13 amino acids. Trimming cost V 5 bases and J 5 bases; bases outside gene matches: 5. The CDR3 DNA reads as TGTGCCAGCAGTATAGACAGGGTTTATGGCTACACCTTC. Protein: CASSIDRVYGYTF.

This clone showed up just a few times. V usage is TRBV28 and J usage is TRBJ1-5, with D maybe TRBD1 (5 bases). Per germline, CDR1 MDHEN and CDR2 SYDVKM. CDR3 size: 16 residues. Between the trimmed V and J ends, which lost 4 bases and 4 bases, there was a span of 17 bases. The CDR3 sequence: CASSSAAWGPNQPQHF. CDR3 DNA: TGTGCCAGCAGTTCCGCCGCGTGGGGCCCGAATCAGCCCCAGCATTTT.

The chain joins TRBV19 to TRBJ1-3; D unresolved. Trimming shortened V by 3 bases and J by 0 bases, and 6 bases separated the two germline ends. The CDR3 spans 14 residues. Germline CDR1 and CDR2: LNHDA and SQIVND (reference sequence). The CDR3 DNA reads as TGTGCCAGTAGTATTGGCGGCTCTGGAAACACCATATATTTT. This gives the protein CASSIGGSGNTIYF.

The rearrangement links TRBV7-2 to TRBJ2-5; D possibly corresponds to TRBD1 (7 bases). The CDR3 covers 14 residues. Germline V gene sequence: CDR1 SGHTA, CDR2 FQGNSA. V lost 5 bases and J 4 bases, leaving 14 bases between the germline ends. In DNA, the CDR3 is TGTGCCAGCAGCCCCCGACAGGGAGGAGAGACCCAGTACTTC. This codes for CASSPRQGGETQYF.

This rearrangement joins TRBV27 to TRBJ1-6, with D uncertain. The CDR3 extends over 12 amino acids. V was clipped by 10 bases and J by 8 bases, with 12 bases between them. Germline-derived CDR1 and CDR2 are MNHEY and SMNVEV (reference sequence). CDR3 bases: TGTGCCAAGGAAACGGGAGATTCACCCCTCCACTTT. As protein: CAKETGDSPLHF.

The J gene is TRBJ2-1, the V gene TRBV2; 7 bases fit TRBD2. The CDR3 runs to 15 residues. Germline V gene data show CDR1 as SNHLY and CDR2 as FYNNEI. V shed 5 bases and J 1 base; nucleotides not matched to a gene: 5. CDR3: CASSYSGASYNEQFF. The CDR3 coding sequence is TGTGCCAGCAGTTACAGCGGGGCGTCCTACAATGAGCAGTTCTTC. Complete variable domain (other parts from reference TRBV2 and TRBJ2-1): EPEVTQTPSHQVTQMGQEVILRCVPISNHLYFYWYRQILGQKVEFLVSFYNNEISEKSEIFDDQFSVERPDGSNFTLKIRSTKLEDSAMYFCASSYSGASYNEQFFGPGTRLTVL.

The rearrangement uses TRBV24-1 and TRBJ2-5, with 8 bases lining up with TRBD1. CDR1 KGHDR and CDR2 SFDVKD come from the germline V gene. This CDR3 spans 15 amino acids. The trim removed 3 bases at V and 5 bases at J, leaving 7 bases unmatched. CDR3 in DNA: TGTGCCACCAGTGATGGCGGACAGGGTGATGAGACCCAGTACTTC. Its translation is CATSDGGQGDETQYF.

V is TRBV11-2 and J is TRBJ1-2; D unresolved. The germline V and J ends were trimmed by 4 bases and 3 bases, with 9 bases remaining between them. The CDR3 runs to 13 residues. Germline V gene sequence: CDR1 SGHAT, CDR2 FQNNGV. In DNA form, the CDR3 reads TGTGCCAGCAGCTCCGTACAATACTATGGCTACACCTTC. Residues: CASSSVQYYGYTF.

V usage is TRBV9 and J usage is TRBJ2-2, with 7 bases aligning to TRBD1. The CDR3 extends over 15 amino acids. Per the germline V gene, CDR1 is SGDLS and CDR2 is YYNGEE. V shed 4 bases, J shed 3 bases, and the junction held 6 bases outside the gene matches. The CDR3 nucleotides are TGTGCCAGCAGCCCCCGACAGGGAGACACCGGGGAGCTGTTTTTT. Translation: CASSPRQGDTGELFF.

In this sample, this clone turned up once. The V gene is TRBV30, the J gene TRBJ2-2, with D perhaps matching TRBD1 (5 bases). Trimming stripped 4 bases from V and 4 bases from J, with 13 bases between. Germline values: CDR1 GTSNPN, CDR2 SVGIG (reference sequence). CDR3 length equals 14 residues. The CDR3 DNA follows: TGTGCCTGGAACACAGGACCCTCCACCGGGGAGCTGTTTTTT. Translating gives CAWNTGPSTGELFF. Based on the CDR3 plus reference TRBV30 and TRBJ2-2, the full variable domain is SQTIHQWPATLVQPVGSPLSLECTVEGTSNPNLYWYRQAAGRGLQLLFYSVGIGQISSEVPQNLSASRPQDRQFILSSKKLLLSDSGFYLCAWNTGPSTGELFFGEGSRLTVL.

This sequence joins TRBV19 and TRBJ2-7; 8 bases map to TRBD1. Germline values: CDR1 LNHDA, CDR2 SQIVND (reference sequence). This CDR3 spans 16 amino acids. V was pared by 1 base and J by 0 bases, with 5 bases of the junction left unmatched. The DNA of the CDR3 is TGTGCCAGTAGTATAGTAGGACAGGGAGACTCCTACGAGCAGTACTTC. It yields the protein CASSIVGQGDSYEQYF.

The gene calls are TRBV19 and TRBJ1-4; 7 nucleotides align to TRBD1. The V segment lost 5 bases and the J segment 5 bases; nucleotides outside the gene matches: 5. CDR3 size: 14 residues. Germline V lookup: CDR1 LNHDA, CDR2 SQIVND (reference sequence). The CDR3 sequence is CASSSGTANEKLFF. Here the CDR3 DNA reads TGTGCCAGTAGTTCCGGGACAGCAAATGAAAAACTGTTTTTT. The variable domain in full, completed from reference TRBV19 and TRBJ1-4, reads DGGITQSPKYLFRKEGQNVTLSCEQNLNHDAMYWYRQDPGQGLRLIYYSQIVNDFQKGDIAEGYSVSREKKESFPLTVTSAQKNPTAFYLCASSSGTANEKLFFGSGTQLSVL.

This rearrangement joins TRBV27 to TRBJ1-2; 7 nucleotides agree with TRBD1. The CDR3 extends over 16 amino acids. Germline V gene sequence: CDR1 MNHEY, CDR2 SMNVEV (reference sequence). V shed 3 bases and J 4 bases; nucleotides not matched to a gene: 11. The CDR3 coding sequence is TGTGCCAGCAGTTTCCTCCCTCGGGACAGCTTCTATGGCTACACCTTC. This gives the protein CASSFLPRDSFYGYTF.

CDR3 in amino acids: CASSLPPRTGNTEAFF. In DNA form, the CDR3 reads TGTGCCAGCAGCTTACCTCCCAGGACAGGTAACACTGAAGCTTTCTTT. The V and J genes are TRBV5-6 and TRBJ1-1; 7 nucleotides align to TRBD1. Germline V gives CDR1 SGHDT, CDR2 YYEEEE. The CDR3 extends over 16 amino acids. V was pared by 2 bases and J by 2 bases, with 9 bases of the junction left unmatched.